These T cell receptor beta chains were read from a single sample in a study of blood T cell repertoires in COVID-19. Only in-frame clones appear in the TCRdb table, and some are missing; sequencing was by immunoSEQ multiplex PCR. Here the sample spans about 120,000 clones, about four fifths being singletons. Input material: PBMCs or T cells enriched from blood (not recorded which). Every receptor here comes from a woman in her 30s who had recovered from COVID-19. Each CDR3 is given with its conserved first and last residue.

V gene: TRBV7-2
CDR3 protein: CASSLGPGRYGYTF

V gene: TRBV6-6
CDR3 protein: CASSYSAGLYTF

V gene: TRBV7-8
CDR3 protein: CASSAQGARGEAFF

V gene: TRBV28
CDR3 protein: CASLGQSNSPLHF

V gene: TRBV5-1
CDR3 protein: CASSLAGQSTQYF

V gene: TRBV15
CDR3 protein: CATSRDLAVEGPQHF

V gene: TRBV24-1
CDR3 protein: CATGGSGQETQYF

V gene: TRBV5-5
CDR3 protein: CASSLATGTEAFF

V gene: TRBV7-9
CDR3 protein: CASSAPEERVGEKLFF

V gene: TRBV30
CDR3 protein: CAWITGGRLGASTDTQYF

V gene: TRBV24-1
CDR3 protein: CATRTGRDTGELFF

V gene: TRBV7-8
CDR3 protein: CASSLRRIYSNQPQHF

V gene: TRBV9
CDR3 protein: CASSVVLADTQYF

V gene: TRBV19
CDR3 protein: CAGGGETQYF

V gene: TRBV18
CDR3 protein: CASSPRALRETQYF

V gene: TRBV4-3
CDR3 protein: CASSHRGGTEAFF

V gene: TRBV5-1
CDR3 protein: CASELQPGETQYF

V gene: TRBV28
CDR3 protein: CASSLDRAYGYTF

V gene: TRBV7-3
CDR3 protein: CASSTWTSASTDTQYF

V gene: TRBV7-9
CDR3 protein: CASSPRQSHRNTIYF

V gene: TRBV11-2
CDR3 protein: CASSELPGAPIYGYTF

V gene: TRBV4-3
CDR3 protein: CASSQAAEPSFEQYF

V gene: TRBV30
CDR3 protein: CAWRTGHQPQHF

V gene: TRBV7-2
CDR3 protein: CASSLARLGGYGYTF

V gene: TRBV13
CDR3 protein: CASSLVTGALSSYNSPLHF

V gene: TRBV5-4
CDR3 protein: CASSFPSGTQYF

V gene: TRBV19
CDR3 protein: CASSIGARGNNEQFF

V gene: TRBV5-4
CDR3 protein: CASSLEGGSYNSPLHF

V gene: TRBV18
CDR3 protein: CASSPRQGVTETQYF

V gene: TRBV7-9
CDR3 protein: CASSPVGGSGAFF

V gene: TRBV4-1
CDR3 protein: CASSQARGAGAYNEQFF

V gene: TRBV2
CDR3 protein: CASREARGSPLHF

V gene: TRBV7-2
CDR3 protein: CASSLAVGSYNEQFF

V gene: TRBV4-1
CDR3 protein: CASSQGSVFNSPLHF

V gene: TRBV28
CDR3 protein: CASSRQGNYGYTF

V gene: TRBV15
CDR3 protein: CATRWAGNTEAFF

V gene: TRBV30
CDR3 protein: CAAALAGGRTGELFF

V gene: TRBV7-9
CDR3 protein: CASSSWRGRKDNYGYTF

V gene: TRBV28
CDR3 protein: CASSRVAGVFSGANVLTF

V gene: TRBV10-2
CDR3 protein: CASSERNRGSYEQYF

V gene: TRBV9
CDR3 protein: CASSPRLLTDTQYF

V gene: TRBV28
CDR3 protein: CASSLVQSPLHF

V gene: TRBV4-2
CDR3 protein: CASTPEQGAPDTQYF

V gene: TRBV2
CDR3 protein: CASSGLAGAYNEQFF

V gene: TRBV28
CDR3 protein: CASTQTGPTLNQPQHF

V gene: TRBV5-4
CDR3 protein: CASSSAGYGGYTF

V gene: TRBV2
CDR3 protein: CASIGQGVSSQPQHF

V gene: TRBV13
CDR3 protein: CASSETGTASYEQYF

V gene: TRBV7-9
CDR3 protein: CASSLRGGMNTEAFF

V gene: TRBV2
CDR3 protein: CASSEARLAGGGDEQFF

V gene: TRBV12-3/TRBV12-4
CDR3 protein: CASMAGNRDEQYF

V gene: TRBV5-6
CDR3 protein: CASSVLAPQFEQYF

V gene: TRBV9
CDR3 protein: CASSPRGTVTYGYTF

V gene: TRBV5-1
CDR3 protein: CATAPASTTGGYTF

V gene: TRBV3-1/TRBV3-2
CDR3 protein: CASSLRTANEKLFF

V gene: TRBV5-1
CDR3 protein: CASSLNGQWFQPQHF

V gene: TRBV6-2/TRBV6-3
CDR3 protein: CASSITGTSTDTQYF